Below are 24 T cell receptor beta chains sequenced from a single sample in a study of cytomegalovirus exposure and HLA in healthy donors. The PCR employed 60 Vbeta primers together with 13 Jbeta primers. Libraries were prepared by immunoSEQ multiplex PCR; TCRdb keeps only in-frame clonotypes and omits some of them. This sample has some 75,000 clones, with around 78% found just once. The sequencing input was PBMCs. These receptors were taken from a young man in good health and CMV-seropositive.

The CDR3 region is CASSGRTGRTDTQYF. The CDR3 DNA is TGTGCCAGCAGCGGCAGGACAGGGCGGACAGATACGCAGTATTTT. V gene TRBV13 combines with J gene TRBJ2-3, with 8 positions matching TRBD1. The ends lost 5 bases at V and 3 bases at J; junction bases unmatched: 7. The CDR3 is 15 amino acids. CDR1 is PRHDT and CDR2 is FYEKMQ in the germline V gene (reference sequence).

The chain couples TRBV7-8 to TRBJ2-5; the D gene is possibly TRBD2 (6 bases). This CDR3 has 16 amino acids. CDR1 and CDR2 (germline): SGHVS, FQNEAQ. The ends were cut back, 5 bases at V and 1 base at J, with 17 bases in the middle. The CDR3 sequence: CASSPRLGGVQETQYF. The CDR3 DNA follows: TGTGCCAGCAGCCCCCGACTAGGCGGAGTCCAAGAGACCCAGTACTTC.

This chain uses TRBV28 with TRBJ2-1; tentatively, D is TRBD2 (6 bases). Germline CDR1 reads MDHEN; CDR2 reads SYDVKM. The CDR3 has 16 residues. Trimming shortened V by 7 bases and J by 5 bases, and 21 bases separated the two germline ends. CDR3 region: CASITPRGFENNEQFF. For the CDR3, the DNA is TGTGCCAGCATCACACCCCGGGGGTTTGAAAACAATGAGCAGTTCTTC.

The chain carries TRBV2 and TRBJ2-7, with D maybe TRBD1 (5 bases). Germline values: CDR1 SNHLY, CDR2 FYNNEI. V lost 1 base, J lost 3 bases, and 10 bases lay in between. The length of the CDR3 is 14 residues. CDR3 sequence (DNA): TGTGCCAGCAGTGAAGGGGTAAGGGGCTACGAGCAGTACTTC. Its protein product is CASSEGVRGYEQYF.

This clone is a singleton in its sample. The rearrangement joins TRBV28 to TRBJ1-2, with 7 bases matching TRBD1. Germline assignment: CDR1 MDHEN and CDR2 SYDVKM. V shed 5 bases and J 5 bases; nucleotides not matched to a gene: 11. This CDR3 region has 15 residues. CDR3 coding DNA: TGTGCCAGCAGTGCCTCTGGACAGGCCAAGTATGGCTACACCTTC. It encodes CASSASGQAKYGYTF.

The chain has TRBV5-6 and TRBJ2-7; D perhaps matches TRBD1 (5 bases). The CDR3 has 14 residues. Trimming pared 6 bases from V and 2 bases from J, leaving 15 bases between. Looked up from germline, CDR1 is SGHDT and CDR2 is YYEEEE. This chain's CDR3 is CASTTTGSAYEQYF. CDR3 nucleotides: TGTGCCAGCACCACCACAGGTTCGGCCTACGAGCAGTACTTC.

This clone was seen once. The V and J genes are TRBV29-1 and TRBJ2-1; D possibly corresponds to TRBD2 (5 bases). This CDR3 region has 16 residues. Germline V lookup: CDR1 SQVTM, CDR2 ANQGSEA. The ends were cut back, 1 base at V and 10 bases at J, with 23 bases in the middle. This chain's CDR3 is CSVEGHRGLAVREQFF. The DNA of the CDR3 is TGCAGCGTTGAAGGCCACCGAGGGCTAGCCGTACGGGAGCAGTTCTTC.

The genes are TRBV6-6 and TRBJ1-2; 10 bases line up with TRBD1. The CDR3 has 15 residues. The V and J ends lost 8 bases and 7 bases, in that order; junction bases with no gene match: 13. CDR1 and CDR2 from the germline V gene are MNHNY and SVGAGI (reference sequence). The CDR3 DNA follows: TGTGCCAGCTCCCCCCGGGACAGGGGATCTCGTGGCTACACCTTC. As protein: CASSPRDRGSRGYTF.

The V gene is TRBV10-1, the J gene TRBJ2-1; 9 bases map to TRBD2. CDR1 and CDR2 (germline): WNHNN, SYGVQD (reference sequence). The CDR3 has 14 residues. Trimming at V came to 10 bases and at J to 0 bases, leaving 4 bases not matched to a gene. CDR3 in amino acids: CATSGASSYNEQFF. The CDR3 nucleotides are TGCGCCACTAGCGGGGCAAGCTCCTACAATGAGCAGTTCTTC.

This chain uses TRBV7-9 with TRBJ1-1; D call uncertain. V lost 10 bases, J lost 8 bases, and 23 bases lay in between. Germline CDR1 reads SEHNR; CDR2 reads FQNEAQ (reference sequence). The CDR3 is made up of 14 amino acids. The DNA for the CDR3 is TGTGCCACCGAGAAAAGGAGGCGAAGGTACGAAGCTTTCTTT. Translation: CATEKRRRRYEAFF. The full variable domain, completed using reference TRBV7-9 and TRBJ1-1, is DTGVSQNPRHKITKRGQNVTFRCDPISEHNRLYWYRQTLGQGPEFLTYFQNEAQLEKSRLLSDRFSAERPKGSFSTLEIQRTEQGDSAMYLCATEKRRRRYEAFFGQGTRLTVV.

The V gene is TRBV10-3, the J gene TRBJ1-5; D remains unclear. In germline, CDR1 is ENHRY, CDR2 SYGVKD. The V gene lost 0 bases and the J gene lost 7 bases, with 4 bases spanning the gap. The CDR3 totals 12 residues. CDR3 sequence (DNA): TGTGCCATCAGTGAGTCGCAGCAGCCCCAGCATTTT. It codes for CAISESQQPQHF.

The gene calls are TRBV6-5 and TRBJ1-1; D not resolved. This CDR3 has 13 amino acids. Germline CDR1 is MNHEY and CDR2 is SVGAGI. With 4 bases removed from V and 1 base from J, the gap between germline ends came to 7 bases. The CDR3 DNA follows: TGTGCCAGCAGTTTTATAGCGAACACTGAAGCTTTCTTT. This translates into CASSFIANTEAFF.

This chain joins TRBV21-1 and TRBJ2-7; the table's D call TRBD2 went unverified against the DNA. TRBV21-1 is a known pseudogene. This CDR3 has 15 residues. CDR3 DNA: TGTGCCAGCAGCTTGCCCACTAGCGGGAGAGACGAGCAGTACTTC. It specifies CASSLPTSGRDEQYF.

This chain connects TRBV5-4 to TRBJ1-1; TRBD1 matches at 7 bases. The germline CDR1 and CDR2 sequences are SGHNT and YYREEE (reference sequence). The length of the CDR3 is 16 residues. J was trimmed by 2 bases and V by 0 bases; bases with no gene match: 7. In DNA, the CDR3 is TGTGCCAGCAGCTTGGCGAGTAGGGGGCTCAACACTGAAGCTTTCTTT. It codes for CASSLASRGLNTEAFF.

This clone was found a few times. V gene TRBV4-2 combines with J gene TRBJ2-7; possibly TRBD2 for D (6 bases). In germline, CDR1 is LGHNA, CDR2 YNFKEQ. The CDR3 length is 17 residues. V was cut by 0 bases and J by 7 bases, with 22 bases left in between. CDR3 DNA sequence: TGTGCCAGCAGCCAAGATCCGCCATCGGGACTGCTCATGGAGCAGTACTTC. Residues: CASSQDPPSGLLMEQYF.

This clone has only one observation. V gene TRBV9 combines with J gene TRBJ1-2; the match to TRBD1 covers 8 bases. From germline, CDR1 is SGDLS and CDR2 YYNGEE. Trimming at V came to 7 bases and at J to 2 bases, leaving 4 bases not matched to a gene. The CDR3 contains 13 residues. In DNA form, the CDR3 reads TGTGCCAGCGGGCCAGGGGGCAACTATGGCTACACCTTC. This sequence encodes CASGPGGNYGYTF.

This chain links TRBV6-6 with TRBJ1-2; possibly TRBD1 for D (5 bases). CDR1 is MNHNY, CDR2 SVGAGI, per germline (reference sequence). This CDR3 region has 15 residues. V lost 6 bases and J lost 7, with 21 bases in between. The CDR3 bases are TGTGCCAGCAGCACCGGGGGGGGGAGCGGTGGTGGCTACACCTTC. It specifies CASSTGGGSGGGYTF.

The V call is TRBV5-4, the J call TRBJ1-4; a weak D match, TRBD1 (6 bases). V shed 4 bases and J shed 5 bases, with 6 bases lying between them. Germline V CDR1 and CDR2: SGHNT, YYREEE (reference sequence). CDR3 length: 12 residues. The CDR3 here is CASSRGNEKLFF. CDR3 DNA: TGTGCCAGCAGCAGGGGGAATGAAAAACTGTTTTTT.

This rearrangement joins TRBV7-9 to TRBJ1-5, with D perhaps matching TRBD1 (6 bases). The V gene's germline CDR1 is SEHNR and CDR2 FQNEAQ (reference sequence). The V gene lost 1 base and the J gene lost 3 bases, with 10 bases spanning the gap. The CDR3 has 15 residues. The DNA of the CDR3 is TGTGCCAGCAGCTTAGTTGGGGGCCTCAATCAGCCCCAGCATTTT. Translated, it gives CASSLVGGLNQPQHF.

The CDR3 spells CASSPQRLAGKILSSTDTQYF. CDR3 coding DNA: TGTGCCAGCAGTCCGCAAAGACTAGCGGGAAAAATATTATCTAGCACAGATACGCAGTATTTT. The chain links TRBV28 to TRBJ2-3; TRBD2 matches at 11 bases. The CDR3 covers 21 residues. Germline CDR1 reads MDHEN; CDR2 reads SYDVKM. Trimming took 5 bases from V and 0 from J; bases not matched to a gene: 19.

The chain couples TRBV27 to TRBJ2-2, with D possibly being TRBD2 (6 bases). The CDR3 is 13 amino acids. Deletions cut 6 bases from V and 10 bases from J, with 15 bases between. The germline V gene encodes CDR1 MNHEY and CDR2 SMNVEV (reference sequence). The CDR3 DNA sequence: TGTGCCAGCAGGGTGACTAGGGCCCAGGAGCTGTTTTTT. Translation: CASRVTRAQELFF.

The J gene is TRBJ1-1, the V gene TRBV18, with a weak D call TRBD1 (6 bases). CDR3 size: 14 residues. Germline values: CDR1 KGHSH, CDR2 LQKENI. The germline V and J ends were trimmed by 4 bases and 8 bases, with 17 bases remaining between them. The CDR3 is CASSLRTVASEAFF. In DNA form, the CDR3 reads TGTGCCAGCTCACTCCGGACAGTCGCTTCGGAAGCTTTCTTT. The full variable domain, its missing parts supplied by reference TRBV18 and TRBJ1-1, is NAGVMQNPRHLVRRRGQEARLRCSPMKGHSHVYWYRQLPEEGLKFMVYLQKENIIDESGMPKERFSAEFPKEGPSILRIQQVVRGDSAAYFCASSLRTVASEAFFGQGTRLTVV.

CDR3 sequence: CASSLIRNEQFF. CDR3 DNA sequence: TGTGCCAGCAGCTTAATTCGGAATGAGCAGTTCTTC. This chain connects TRBV7-3 to TRBJ2-1; D unclear. V dropped 1 base and J dropped 7 bases, with 5 bases sitting between them. Germline lookup yields CDR1 SGHTA and CDR2 FQGTGA. The CDR3 has 12 residues.

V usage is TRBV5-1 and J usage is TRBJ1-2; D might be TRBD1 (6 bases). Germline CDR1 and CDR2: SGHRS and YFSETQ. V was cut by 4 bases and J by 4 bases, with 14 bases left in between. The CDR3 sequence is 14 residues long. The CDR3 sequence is CASSEGVNLYGYTF. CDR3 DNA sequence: TGCGCCAGCAGCGAGGGGGTGAATCTCTATGGCTACACCTTC.